Listed here are 15 T cell receptor beta chains from one sample, sequenced in a study of shared clonotypes between healthy human individuals. Here immunoSEQ multiplex PCR was the method, and the copy in TCRdb shows in-frame clones only, minus some. The top ten clones hold around 0.066% of a sample with roughly 500,000 clones, about 96% of them seen once. The specimen was naive CD4+ T cells sorted from blood. Subset noted: CD45RA+ positively selected. Receptors originate from a woman aged 30 to 39 in good health.

The chain has TRBV5-1 and TRBJ2-1, with D unclear. CDR1 SGHRS and CDR2 YFSETQ come from the germline V gene. V shed 0 bases and J shed 0 bases, with 10 bases lying between them. There are 16 residues in the CDR3. CDR3: CASSLEWQSSYNEQFF. For the CDR3, the DNA is TGCGCCAGCAGCTTGGAGTGGCAGAGCTCCTACAATGAGCAGTTCTTC.

The chain is built from TRBV5-1 and TRBJ2-1, with 7 bases identical to TRBD2. CDR3 length equals 15 residues. The junction had 4 bases not matched to a gene; V was cut back by 1 base and J by 3 bases. Germline-derived CDR1 and CDR2 are SGHRS and YFSETQ. Written as DNA, the CDR3 is TGCGCCAGCAGCTTGCCGGCGGGGGACTACAATGAGCAGTTCTTC. Translated: CASSLPAGDYNEQFF.

V gene TRBV21-1 combines with J gene TRBJ2-1; no DNA check was done on the table's D call, TRBD2. TRBV21-1 is a known pseudogene. This CDR3 has 18 amino acids. CDR3 nucleotides: TGTGCCAGCAGCAAAGGGTTCCGGCGGAGGCACCCCTACAATGAGCAGTTCTTC. It yields the protein CASSKGFRRRHPYNEQFF.

As concerns this clone: Germline is not matched at one junction end, which may reflect a read error. The chain recombines TRBV6-4 with TRBJ2-7; no reliable D call. This CDR3 spans 12 amino acids. CDR1 is MRHNA and CDR2 is SNTAGT in the germline V gene. The CDR3 bases are TGTGCCAGCAGTGACTCGATCACGCTAAAAAACTTC. It is translated as CASSDSITLKNF.

This clone was seen once. The chain employs TRBV15 and TRBJ2-3, with 8 nucleotides matching TRBD2. After removal of 0 bases from V and 2 bases from J, the junction contained 4 bases not matched to a gene. CDR1 and CDR2 (germline): LNHNV, YYDKDF (reference sequence). The CDR3 loop spans 16 amino acids. The CDR3 spells CATSRDLREVTDTQYF. CDR3 bases: TGTGCCACCAGCAGAGATCTGCGGGAGGTCACAGATACGCAGTATTTT.

J is TRBJ2-1 and V is TRBV11-2; the D is unclear. Per germline, CDR1 SGHAT and CDR2 FQNNGV. The CDR3 contains 12 residues. The V end was cut by 5 bases, the J end by 9 bases, with 11 bases between. CDR3 DNA sequence: TGTGCCAGCAGCGGTAGGACGGTTGAGCAGTTCTTC. Translated, it gives CASSGRTVEQFF.

The chain recombines TRBV25-1 with TRBJ1-6, with unresolved D. Germline values: CDR1 MGHDK, CDR2 SYGVNS. V lost 3 bases, J lost 7 bases, and 13 bases lay in between. This CDR3 has 15 residues. CDR3 sequence: CASSEDPRGNSPLHF. In nucleotides, the CDR3 is TGTGCCAGCAGTGAGGATCCCAGAGGAAATTCACCCCTCCACTTT.

The chain joins TRBV7-2 to TRBJ2-5; 9 bases align to TRBD1. The V gene's germline CDR1 is SGHTA and CDR2 FQGNSA. The CDR3 spans 17 residues. V was pared by 6 bases and J by 5 bases, with 16 bases of the junction left unmatched. CDR3 DNA: TGTGCCAGCAGACGACTGGCCTTCGGACAGGGGAGGGAGACCCAGTACTTC. Protein: CASRRLAFGQGRETQYF.

J is TRBJ2-3 and V is TRBV27, with D tentatively TRBD2 (6 bases). V lost 3 bases and J lost 14, with 18 bases in between. Per the germline V gene, CDR1 is MNHEY and CDR2 is SMNVEV (reference sequence). CDR3 length: 13 amino acids. In nucleotides, the CDR3 is TGTGCCAGCAGTTTGGGACTTTCTACAATTGGGTATTTT. Protein sequence: CASSLGLSTIGYF.

This chain uses TRBV19 with TRBJ1-2; D remains ambiguous. The CDR3 runs to 14 residues. The germline V and J ends were trimmed by 5 bases and 8 bases, with 18 bases remaining between them. The germline V gene has CDR1 LNHDA and CDR2 SQIVND (reference sequence). The CDR3 bases are TGTGCCAGTAGTCCCCCGCCGGGAGGTCACGGCTACACCTTC. Translation: CASSPPPGGHGYTF.

The chain recombines TRBV27 with TRBJ1-4; the D is unclear. V was shortened by 0 bases and J by 4 bases, with 9 bases between the two germline ends. The CDR3 loop spans 15 amino acids. Germline V lookup: CDR1 MNHEY, CDR2 SMNVEV (reference sequence). This CDR3 is CASSLSAGYNEKLFF. The CDR3 DNA reads as TGTGCCAGCAGTTTATCGGCCGGTTATAATGAAAAACTGTTTTTT.

This chain connects TRBV4-1 to TRBJ2-5; 9 positions match TRBD2. CDR1 and CDR2 from the germline V gene are MGHRA and YSYEKL. With V trimmed by 4 bases and J by 1 base, 7 bases remained unmatched. CDR3 length: 16 residues. This CDR3 is CASSLGLARTQETQYF. Written as DNA, the CDR3 is TGCGCCAGCAGCCTCGGACTAGCGCGTACCCAAGAGACCCAGTACTTC.

The chain uses TRBV9 and TRBJ2-1; no clear D gene. CDR1 is SGDLS and CDR2 is YYNGEE in the germline V gene. The CDR3 contains 11 residues. V was shortened by 0 bases and J by 10 bases, with 5 bases between the two germline ends. The CDR3 loop reads CASSVDSEQFF. For the CDR3, the DNA is TGTGCCAGCAGCGTAGACTCCGAGCAGTTCTTC.

The count of this clone is one. Here the CDR3 reads CATSRVGRAEDTQYF. In DNA form, the CDR3 reads TGTGCCACCAGCAGAGTCGGGAGGGCCGAAGATACGCAGTATTTT. The chain employs TRBV15 and TRBJ2-3; 8 bases are shared with TRBD2. This CDR3 has 15 amino acids. Per the germline V gene, CDR1 is LNHNV and CDR2 is YYDKDF (reference sequence). V was clipped by 1 base and J by 5 bases; unmatched bases: 5.

The chain employs TRBV18 and TRBJ2-3; D gene ambiguous. Germline-derived CDR1 and CDR2 are KGHSH and LQKENI. Trimming took 6 bases from V and 1 from J, leaving 8 bases between them. The CDR3 spans 13 residues. CDR3 nucleotide sequence: TGTGCCAGCTCGCTGCCTGGCACAGATACGCAGTATTTT. Translation gives CASSLPGTDTQYF.